One and the same sample provided the 32 T cell receptor beta chains below, sequenced in a study of T cells in Graves' hyperthyroidism and ophthalmopathy. What was amplified from RNA transcripts were TCR beta CDR3 regions. Carried out on the TCR CDR3, a first-round RT-PCR used the HTBI primer set. TCRdb processed the multiplex PCR reads anew with MiXCR; each CDR3 protein has one entry. There are about 590,000 distinct CDR3 sequences in the sample; approximately 14% occur only once, and around 7.3% lies in the top ten. The sequenced material came from blood. The receptors originated from a woman in her thirties with Graves' hyperthyroidism.

This clonotype was seen repeatedly, ten times or more. The chain combines TRBV24-1 with TRBJ2-1, with TRBD2 identical over 7 bases. After removal of 2 bases from V and 7 bases from J, the junction contained 13 bases not matched to a gene. This CDR3 has 17 amino acids. Germline loops: CDR1 KGHDR, CDR2 SFDVKD. Here the CDR3 reads CATSDSEMAGEANEQFF. In DNA form, the CDR3 reads TGTGCCACCAGTGATTCAGAGATGGCGGGAGAGGCAAATGAGCAGTTCTTC.

CDR3 sequence: CASRLQGAGNQPQHF. CDR3 bases: TGTGCCAGCAGGTTACAGGGGGCGGGCAATCAGCCCCAGCATTTT. The rearrangement links TRBV7-2 to TRBJ1-5, with 9 positions matching TRBD1. Germline CDR1 reads SGHTA; CDR2 reads FQGNSA. V dropped 6 bases and J dropped 2; count of bases not matched to a gene: 5. The CDR3 is 15 residues long.

This clonotype appeared many times. This chain uses TRBV27 with TRBJ2-1; D unclear. The CDR3 runs 14 residues. Germline V gene lookup returns CDR1 MNHEY and CDR2 SMNVEV (reference sequence). Trimming shortened V by 7 bases and J by 4 bases, and 14 bases separated the two germline ends. The DNA of the CDR3 is TGTGCCAGCACCCCCGAGGCAGCTTACAATGAGCAGTTCTTC. It is translated as CASTPEAAYNEQFF.

This chain connects TRBV28 to TRBJ2-1, with a tentative D call TRBD2 (7 bases). Germline CDR1 is MDHEN and CDR2 is SYDVKM. Trimming left V 6 bases short and J 5 bases short, with 17 bases between. This CDR3 has 15 amino acids. The CDR3 loop is CASRKGGGGNNEQFF. As DNA, the CDR3 is TGTGCCAGCAGAAAAGGAGGGGGGGGGAACAATGAGCAGTTCTTC.

This clonotype has a handful of counts. This may be a read error, as it is one base from a much larger clone. The V gene is TRBV7-2, the J gene TRBJ2-1; 10 nucleotides agree with TRBD2. With 1 base clipped from V and 5 bases from J, the junction kept 2 bases outside the gene matches. Per germline, CDR1 SGHTA and CDR2 FQGNSA. The CDR3 is made up of 15 amino acids. CDR3 loop: CASSLVLAGDNEQFF. CDR3 in DNA: TGTGCCAGCAGCTTAGTTCTAGCGGGAGACAATGAGCAGTTCTTC.

This clonotype was seen a few times. The chain combines TRBV20-1 with TRBJ1-1; D perhaps matches TRBD1 (5 bases). Germline V lookup: CDR1 DFQATT, CDR2 SNEGSKA (reference sequence). CDR3 size: 12 residues. V was pared by 5 bases and J by 6 bases, with 13 bases between. The CDR3 sequence is CSAPRRVPEAFF. Written as DNA, the CDR3 is TGCAGTGCTCCCCGCAGGGTCCCTGAAGCTTTCTTT.

The gene calls are TRBV19 and TRBJ1-4; 9 bases are a match to TRBD1. Per the germline V gene, CDR1 is LNHDA and CDR2 is SQIVND (reference sequence). The CDR3 sequence is 19 residues long. The trim removed 5 bases at V and 3 bases at J, leaving 16 bases unmatched. The CDR3 region has the DNA TGTGCCAGTAGTCCAGCAACCGGGACAGGGTTCCCGGCTAATGAAAAACTGTTTTTT. It specifies CASSPATGTGFPANEKLFF.

The chain joins TRBV13 to TRBJ2-7, with 10 bases lining up with TRBD1. The germline V gene encodes CDR1 PRHDT and CDR2 FYEKMQ (reference sequence). There are 15 residues in the CDR3. The junction had 9 bases not matched to a gene; V was cut back by 5 bases and J by 5 bases. CDR3 residues: CASSLAGTGDDEQYF. CDR3 in DNA: TGTGCCAGCAGCCTCGCGGGGACAGGGGACGACGAGCAGTACTTC.

This clonotype was counted only a few times. J is TRBJ2-2 and V is TRBV7-9; D not certain. Looked up from germline, CDR1 is SEHNR and CDR2 is FQNEAQ (reference sequence). V lost 5 bases and J 3 bases, leaving 13 bases between the germline ends. The CDR3 is made up of 15 amino acids. Here the CDR3 DNA reads TGTGCCAGCAGCCCGGGCCCTGCGTACACCGGGGAGCTGTTTTTT. It yields the protein CASSPGPAYTGELFF.

This clonotype was observed at least ten times. The rearrangement joins TRBV20-1 to TRBJ2-5; TRBD2 aligns across 11 bases. Germline lookup yields CDR1 DFQATT and CDR2 SNEGSKA (reference sequence). With V trimmed by 0 bases and J by 4 bases, 7 bases remained unmatched. CDR3 length: 16 residues. This chain's CDR3 is CSAREIAGGLGETQYF. The CDR3 nucleotides read TGCAGTGCTAGAGAGATAGCGGGAGGGCTCGGAGAGACCCAGTACTTC.

Regarding this clonotype: A much larger clone lies one base from this, so it may be a read error. The chain links TRBV6-1 to TRBJ2-2; 11 bases align to TRBD2. This CDR3 is 15 amino acids long. Germline CDR1 MNHNS, CDR2 SASEGT. Written as DNA, the CDR3 is TGTGCCAGCAGAACTAGCGGGAGTTACACCGGGGAGCTGTCTTTT. Translation gives CASRTSGSYTGELSF.

This clonotype has ten or more counts. The V gene is TRBV3-1, the J gene TRBJ2-1, with a weak D call TRBD2 (7 bases). V was cut by 2 bases and J by 4 bases, with 15 bases left in between. CDR1 LGHDT and CDR2 YNNKEL come from the germline V gene (reference sequence). The CDR3 extends over 16 amino acids. The CDR3: CASSQRRGTKYNEQFF. CDR3 DNA: TGTGCCAGCAGCCAACGGCGGGGGACAAAATACAATGAGCAGTTCTTC.

A few counts support this clonotype. The chain joins TRBV18 to TRBJ2-3; 11 nucleotides agree with TRBD2. CDR1 and CDR2 from the germline V gene are KGHSH and LQKENI. The CDR3 extends over 15 amino acids. The ends lost 4 bases at V and 4 bases at J; junction bases unmatched: 4. CDR3 nucleotide sequence: TGTGCCAGCTCACAAACTAGCGGGAGCGCAGATACGCAGTATTTT. It yields the protein CASSQTSGSADTQYF.

V gene TRBV27 combines with J gene TRBJ1-1; D gene unclear. The CDR3 is 15 amino acids. The V end lost 8 bases, the J end lost 3 bases, and 19 bases lay between the germline ends. Germline CDR1 MNHEY, CDR2 SMNVEV (reference sequence). The CDR3, as DNA: TGTGCCAGCTCAAAACCGGGAGGAGGGCACACTGAAGCTTTCTTT. Its translation is CASSKPGGGHTEAFF.

This clonotype was seen many times. The chain couples TRBV28 to TRBJ2-7; the D gene is possibly TRBD2 (6 bases). Germline V lookup: CDR1 MDHEN, CDR2 SYDVKM. V was trimmed by 5 bases and J by 0 bases, leaving 17 bases between them. The CDR3 sequence is 16 residues long. The CDR3 nucleotides are TGTGCCAGCAGTCCTACCGGGACTCGGGACTCCTACGAGCAGTACTTC. It yields the protein CASSPTGTRDSYEQYF. Based on the CDR3 plus reference TRBV28 and TRBJ2-7, the full variable domain is DVKVTQSSRYLVKRTGEKVFLECVQDMDHENMFWYRQDPGLGLRLIYFSYDVKMKEKGDIPEGYSVSREKKERFSLILESASTNQTSMYLCASSPTGTRDSYEQYFGPGTRLTVT.

This clonotype was seen repeatedly, ten times or more. Being one base from a much bigger clone, this may be a read error. The V call is TRBV27, the J call TRBJ2-3; D gene ambiguous. Trimming stripped 4 bases from V and 4 bases from J, with 3 bases between. The CDR3 totals 11 residues. Germline CDR1 and CDR2: MNHEY and SMNVEV (reference sequence). Here the CDR3 DNA reads TGTGCCAGCAGTTCCCCAGATACGCAGTATTTT. Encoded protein: CASSSPDTQYF.

This chain connects TRBV4-1 to TRBJ1-6; the match to TRBD1 covers 7 bases. The CDR3 loop spans 16 amino acids. CDR1 is MGHRA, CDR2 YSYEKL, per germline. The V segment lost 2 bases and the J segment 4 bases; nucleotides outside the gene matches: 5. The CDR3 spells CASSQTRDRYNSPLHF. The DNA for the CDR3 is TGCGCCAGCAGCCAAACCCGGGACAGATATAATTCACCCCTCCACTTT.

CDR3 loop: CASSYSIQGINSPLHF. In DNA form, the CDR3 reads TGTGCCAGCAGTTACTCGATACAGGGGATTAATTCACCCCTCCACTTT. The rearrangement joins TRBV6-5 to TRBJ1-6; 7 nucleotides align to TRBD1. The CDR3 is 16 residues long. Germline V gene sequence: CDR1 MNHEY, CDR2 SVGAGI. V was clipped by 0 bases and J by 6 bases; unmatched bases: 5.

This clonotype was detected only a few times. This chain joins TRBV7-8 and TRBJ1-1; D not resolved. V was cut by 5 bases and J by 0 bases, with 7 bases left in between. Germline assignment: CDR1 SGHVS and CDR2 FQNEAQ. There are 13 residues in the CDR3. CDR3 nucleotides: TGTGCCAGCAGCGCTATCCTGAACACTGAAGCTTTCTTT. Protein sequence: CASSAILNTEAFF.

V and J are TRBV5-8 and TRBJ1-3; D call uncertain. V lost 1 base and J 0 bases, leaving 8 bases between the germline ends. This CDR3 spans 15 amino acids. In germline, CDR1 is SGHTS, CDR2 YDEGEE. This chain's CDR3 is CASSLRAISGNTIYF. CDR3 nucleotides: TGTGCCAGCAGCTTGCGGGCGATCTCTGGAAACACCATATATTTT.

This clonotype was found many times. This rearrangement joins TRBV27 to TRBJ1-1; D remains ambiguous. Per the germline V gene, CDR1 is MNHEY and CDR2 is SMNVEV (reference sequence). Trimming pared 2 bases from V and 3 bases from J, leaving 10 bases between. The CDR3 sequence is 14 residues long. The CDR3 region has the DNA TGTGCCAGCAGTTTAAACTATAGGGACACTGAAGCTTTCTTT. Its translation: CASSLNYRDTEAFF.

This clonotype has ten or more counts. The chain recombines TRBV6-5 with TRBJ1-1; 7 bases are a match to TRBD1. CDR1 and CDR2 from the germline V gene are MNHEY and SVGAGI. The CDR3 consists of 18 residues. Losses at the gene ends were 2 bases for V and 0 bases for J; bases not matched to a gene: 12. CDR3: CASSYGPETGPMNTEAFF. As DNA, the CDR3 is TGTGCCAGCAGTTACGGACCGGAGACAGGGCCTATGAACACTGAAGCTTTCTTT.

At least ten counts were recorded for this clonotype. This sequence joins TRBV11-2 and TRBJ2-7, with 7 bases fitting TRBD1. Germline CDR1 and CDR2: SGHAT and FQNNGV. The CDR3 extends over 15 amino acids. Trimming removed 4 bases from V and 4 bases from J; junction bases left unmatched: 10. The CDR3 reads CASSSNPGQKYEQYF. DNA for the CDR3: TGTGCCAGCAGCTCGAACCCGGGACAGAAGTACGAGCAGTACTTC.

The J gene is TRBJ2-7, the V gene TRBV7-9; the match to TRBD1 covers 8 bases. The V and J ends lost 2 bases and 2 bases, in that order; junction bases with no gene match: 5. Germline V gene lookup returns CDR1 SEHNR and CDR2 FQNEAQ (reference sequence). This CDR3 contains 15 residues. Written as DNA, the CDR3 is TGTGCCAGCAGCTTAATACAGGGGGGTACCTACGAGCAGTACTTC. It yields the protein CASSLIQGGTYEQYF.

This clonotype has at least ten counts. The gene calls are TRBV3-1 and TRBJ1-5, with D possibly matching TRBD1 (5 bases). V was pared by 1 base and J by 4 bases, with 8 bases between. The CDR3 length is 14 residues. Germline CDR1 and CDR2: LGHDT and YNNKEL (reference sequence). CDR3 sequence (DNA): TGTGCCAGCAGCCAAGCGGGGCATAATCAGCCCCAGCATTTT. Translated: CASSQAGHNQPQHF.

The rearrangement uses TRBV27 and TRBJ1-2; D is possibly TRBD1 (5 bases). The CDR3 loop spans 16 amino acids. V lost 0 bases and J lost 1, with 12 bases in between. CDR1 and CDR2 (germline): MNHEY, SMNVEV (reference sequence). The CDR3 loop reads CASSLSGQGLNYGYTF. The CDR3 region has the DNA TGTGCCAGCAGTTTATCAGGGCAGGGTCTTAACTATGGCTACACCTTC.

This chain links TRBV5-1 with TRBJ2-3; the match to TRBD1 covers 10 bases. CDR1 is SGHRS and CDR2 is YFSETQ in the germline V gene. V trimming: 6 bases; J trimming: 5 bases; junction bases outside the gene matches: 9. This CDR3 has 15 residues. CDR3 in amino acids: CASNPTGTGVDTQYF. The CDR3 nucleotides are TGCGCCAGCAACCCCACGGGGACAGGGGTAGATACGCAGTATTTT.

This clonotype was picked up a small number of times. This chain connects TRBV4-2 to TRBJ2-1; 10 nucleotides align to TRBD2. This CDR3 has 16 residues. Germline-derived CDR1 and CDR2 are LGHNA and YNFKEQ. The J segment lost 6 bases and the V segment lost 4 bases, leaving 9 bases of the junction unmatched. CDR3 loop: CASSLRGLASPNEQFF. In DNA form, the CDR3 reads TGTGCCAGCAGCCTTAGGGGACTAGCGAGCCCCAATGAGCAGTTCTTC.

This clonotype was seen once. A read error may explain this, as a much larger clone is one base away. V gene TRBV11-2 combines with J gene TRBJ2-1; 8 positions match TRBD2. The germline CDR1 and CDR2 sequences are SGHAT and FQNNGV. This CDR3 has 16 amino acids. V lost 2 bases, J lost 7 bases, and 10 bases stayed unmatched. CDR3 sequence reads: CASSLMGLGKRNEQFF. Written as DNA, the CDR3 is TGTGCCAGCAGCTTAATGGGACTAGGAAAGAGGAATGAGCAGTTCTTC. Full variable domain (remainder filled in from reference TRBV11-2 and TRBJ2-1): EAGVAQSPRYKIIEKRQSVAFWCNPISGHATLYWYQQILGQGPKLLIQFQNNGVVDDSQLPKDRFSAERLKGVDSTLKIQPAKLEDSAVYLCASSLMGLGKRNEQFFGPGTRLTVL.

As regards this clonotype: It may be a read error: a sequence one base away is much more abundant. The chain couples TRBV29-1 to TRBJ1-2; TRBD1 matches at 10 bases. J gave up 2 bases and V 6 bases, and 6 bases lay outside the gene matches. The CDR3 length is 14 residues. Germline lookup yields CDR1 SQVTM and CDR2 ANQGSEA. The CDR3 nucleotides read TGCAGCGTCCTCGAGGGACAGGGGAACTATGGCTACACCTTC. This codes for CSVLEGQGNYGYTF.

This clonotype was observed many times. The rearrangement uses TRBV18 and TRBJ2-1, with 11 bases matching TRBD2. CDR3 size: 16 residues. Germline V gene data show CDR1 as KGHSH and CDR2 as LQKENI. V lost 4 bases, J lost 6 bases, and 8 bases stayed unmatched. CDR3: CASSLSSGRDLNEQFF. The DNA for the CDR3 is TGTGCCAGCTCACTGAGTAGCGGGAGGGACCTCAATGAGCAGTTCTTC.

The CDR3 DNA follows: TGCGCCAGCAGCCAAGTCCCCAGGAATCAGCCCCAGCATTTT. It encodes CASSQVPRNQPQHF. The chain has TRBV4-1 and TRBJ1-5, with D uncertain. V was clipped by 1 base and J by 4 bases, with 8 bases between them. This CDR3 contains 14 residues. Germline values: CDR1 MGHRA, CDR2 YSYEKL.